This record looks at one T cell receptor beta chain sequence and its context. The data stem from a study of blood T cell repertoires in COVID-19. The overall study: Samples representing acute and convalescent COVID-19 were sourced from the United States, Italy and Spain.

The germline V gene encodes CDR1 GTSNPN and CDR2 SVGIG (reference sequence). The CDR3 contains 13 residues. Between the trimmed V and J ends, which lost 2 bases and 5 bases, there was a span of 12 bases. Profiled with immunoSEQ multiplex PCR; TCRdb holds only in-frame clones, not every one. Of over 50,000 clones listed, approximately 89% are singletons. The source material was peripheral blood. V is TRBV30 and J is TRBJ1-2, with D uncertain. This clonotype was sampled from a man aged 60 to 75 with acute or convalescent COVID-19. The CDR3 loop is CAWSFGESYGYTF. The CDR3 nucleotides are TGTGCCTGGAGTTTCGGGGAGTCGTATGGCTACACCTTC.